The rows below give T cell receptor beta chains drawn from one sample of a study of blood T cells in healthy people across ages. TCRdb fed the 5' RACE reads into MiXCR, producing one record per CDR3 protein. The table includes 1.4 million or so distinct CDR3 sequences, under 55% detected once. The sequenced sample consisted of blood. The receptors stem from a woman aged 18-29 years in good health. CDR3s include the opening cysteine and the closing phenylalanine or tryptophan. D genes are given only for firm matches. Clone size, where shown, is once, few, many, or a class for clones that have expanded.

clone size	D gene	J gene	V gene	CDR3 protein	CDR3 DNA
few	TRBD2	TRBJ2-3	TRBV7-2	CASSLPQISSGRASRDTQYF	TGTGCCAGCAGCTTACCACAAATATCTAGCGGGAGGGCGAGTAGGGATACGCAGTATTTT
few	.	TRBJ2-5	TRBV28	CASGYNQETQYF	TGTGCCAGCGGGTACAACCAAGAGACCCAGTACTTC
few	TRBD2	TRBJ2-7	TRBV12-3/TRBV12-4	CASAQREGYYEQYF	TGTGCCAGCGCACAGCGGGAGGGGTACTACGAGCAGTACTTC
.	TRBD2	TRBJ2-1	TRBV11-2	CASSLSDSKIAGHNEQFF	TGTGCCAGCAGCTTATCGGACAGTAAAATAGCGGGACACAATGAGCAGTTCTTC
.	.	TRBJ1-2	TRBV14	CASSPSTGYGYTF	TGTGCCAGCAGCCCCAGCACGGGCTATGGCTACACCTTC
.	.	TRBJ2-3	TRBV7-2	CASSFDGWDTQYF	TGTGCCAGCAGCTTCGATGGCTGGGATACGCAGTATTTT
.	.	TRBJ1-1	TRBV27	CASTSLGGLSEAFF	TGTGCCAGCACCTCTTTGGGGGGGCTCTCTGAAGCTTTCTTT
few	.	TRBJ1-2	TRBV7-2	CASSSYRVRNYGYTF	TGTGCCAGCAGCTCGTACAGGGTGAGAAACTATGGCTACACCTTC
.	TRBD2	TRBJ2-7	TRBV2	CASSEDTGGYEQYF	TGTGCCAGCAGTGAAGATACGGGGGGATACGAGCAGTACTTC
few	TRBD2	TRBJ2-1	TRBV12-3/TRBV12-4	CASSPSQVAGVINEQFF	TGTGCCAGCAGCCCCTCCCAAGTAGCGGGAGTTATCAATGAGCAGTTCTTC
few	.	TRBJ1-2	TRBV6-5	CASSLGPRAYGYTF	TGTGCCAGCAGTCTAGGGCCCCGGGCATACGGCTACACCTTC
few	TRBD1	TRBJ2-4	TRBV5-5	CASSLSGTGAANIQYF	TGTGCCAGCAGCTTGAGCGGGACAGGGGCAGCGAACATTCAGTACTTC
.	.	TRBJ2-7	TRBV7-2	CASSSSNSGPTYEQYF	TGTGCCAGCAGCTCCTCGAACAGCGGACCAACCTACGAGCAGTACTTC
.	.	TRBJ1-2	TRBV20-1	CSATPDKRSPYYGYTF	TGCAGTGCCACTCCGGACAAGCGAAGCCCATACTATGGCTACACCTTC
few	.	TRBJ1-6	TRBV27	CASSFVRSSYNSPLHF	TGTGCCAGCAGTTTTGTGAGGAGCTCCTATAATTCACCCCTCCACTTT
.	.	TRBJ2-7	TRBV14	CASSQVGGAWSEQYF	TGTGCCAGCAGCCAAGTTGGCGGCGCGTGGAGCGAGCAGTACTTC
.	TRBD2	TRBJ2-1	TRBV20-1	CSANPGLAKHEQFF	TGCAGTGCTAACCCGGGACTAGCGAAACATGAGCAGTTCTTC
.	.	TRBJ1-1	TRBV7-9	CASSSHAGGRGTEAFF	TGTGCCAGCAGCTCACACGCGGGGGGAAGAGGCACTGAAGCTTTCTTT
few	.	TRBJ1-2	TRBV10-3	CAARPGTGYNYGYTF	TGTGCCGCCCGGCCGGGGACGGGGTATAACTATGGCTACACCTTC
.	.	TRBJ2-1	TRBV27	CASSLVRFSEQFF	TGTGCCAGCAGTTTGGTCAGGTTTAGTGAGCAGTTCTTC
few	.	TRBJ2-4	TRBV7-2	CASSLSRGPGTDIQYF	TGTGCCAGCAGCTTATCACGGGGGCCGGGTACGGACATTCAGTACTTC
.	.	TRBJ1-2	TRBV7-2	CASSADRRRTYGYTF	TGTGCCAGCAGCGCAGACAGGAGAAGAACCTATGGCTACACCTTC
.	TRBD1	TRBJ1-3	TRBV9	CASSVDVGTGTGNTIYF	TGTGCCAGCAGCGTAGATGTCGGGACAGGGACTGGAAACACCATATATTTT
few	.	TRBJ2-7	TRBV27	CASSSPGRSSYEQYF	TGTGCCAGCAGTTCACCGGGACGGAGCTCCTACGAGCAGTACTTC
.	TRBD1	TRBJ2-7	TRBV11-1	CASSIGTGVPYEQYF	TGTGCCAGCAGCATAGGGACAGGTGTTCCCTACGAGCAGTACTTC
.	TRBD1	TRBJ2-1	TRBV18	CASSPRQGGINEQFF	TGTGCCAGCTCACCACGACAGGGGGGAATTAATGAGCAGTTCTTC
.	.	TRBJ2-7	TRBV9	CASSPTPWWDYEQYF	TGTGCCAGCAGCCCCACTCCTTGGTGGGACTACGAGCAGTACTTC
.	.	TRBJ2-1	TRBV7-9	CASILVVGNEQFF	TGTGCCAGCATCCTAGTGGTGGGAAATGAGCAGTTCTTC
.	.	TRBJ2-1	TRBV20-1	CSSPDWTYNEQFF	TGCAGTTCTCCAGACTGGACCTACAATGAGCAGTTCTTC
.	.	TRBJ2-3	TRBV9	CACSGRGTYTDTQYF	TGTGCCTGCAGCGGCCGGGGGACCTACACAGATACGCAGTATTTT
.	.	TRBJ1-5	TRBV9	CASSPSAQPQHF	TGTGCCAGCAGCCCATCCGCCCAGCCCCAGCATTTT
few	TRBD2	TRBJ2-1	TRBV5-1	CASSKLAGSFNEQFF	TGCGCCAGCAGCAAACTAGCGGGGTCTTTTAATGAGCAGTTCTTC
.	.	TRBJ2-5	TRBV18	CASSPPELGGETQYF	TGTGCCAGCTCACCACCGGAGCTCGGGGGAGAGACCCAGTACTTC
.	.	TRBJ1-1	TRBV7-9	CASSTRQDSNTEAFF	TGTGCCAGCAGCACCCGACAGGATTCGAACACTGAAGCTTTCTTT
many	TRBD1	TRBJ2-3	TRBV15	CATSLDRERADTQYF	TGTGCCACCAGCCTGGACAGGGAAAGGGCAGATACGCAGTATTTT
.	TRBD2	TRBJ2-3	TRBV29-1	CSVVGGNTDTQYF	TGCAGCGTGGTGGGGGGGAACACAGATACGCAGTATTTT
.	.	TRBJ2-7	TRBV29-1	CSARPRLAEDEQYF	TGCAGTGCTCGTCCCCGGCTAGCAGAGGACGAGCAGTACTTC
.	TRBD2	TRBJ2-7	TRBV9	CASSPGTSVSGSNEQYF	TGTGCCAGCAGCCCCGGGACTAGCGTTTCTGGGAGCAATGAGCAGTACTTC
.	.	TRBJ2-5	TRBV7-2	CASSLKFSVETQYF	TGTGCCAGCAGCTTAAAGTTTAGCGTGGAGACCCAGTACTTC
.	.	TRBJ1-2	TRBV29-1	CSVGGLNPSANYGYTF	TGCAGCGTTGGGGGTCTCAACCCATCAGCTAACTATGGCTACACCTTC
few	TRBD2	TRBJ2-3	TRBV2	CATLGLVVDTQYF	TGTGCCACGCTAGGACTAGTGGTAGATACGCAGTATTTT
few	TRBD2	TRBJ2-7	TRBV25-1	CASSGTSGDYEQYF	TGTGCCAGCAGTGGGACTAGCGGGGACTACGAGCAGTACTTC
few	.	TRBJ1-6	TRBV4-3	CASSQERERRSPLHF	TGCGCCAGCAGCCAAGAGAGGGAAAGGAGGTCACCCCTCCACTTT
.	TRBD2	TRBJ2-3	TRBV27	CASSLRGLAGLTDTQYF	TGTGCCAGCAGTTTGCGGGGACTAGCGGGACTCACAGATACGCAGTATTTT
.	.	TRBJ1-1	TRBV24-1	CATSDNRAGNTEAFF	TGTGCCACCAGTGATAACCGGGCGGGGAACACTGAAGCTTTCTTT
.	.	TRBJ1-1	TRBV6-5	CASSPYKNTEAFF	TGTGCCAGCAGCCCTTACAAGAACACTGAAGCTTTCTTT
once	.	TRBJ2-7	TRBV14	CASSQDRGVSEQYF	TGTGCCAGCAGCCAAGACAGGGGGGTCAGTGAGCAGTACTTC
.	TRBD1	TRBJ1-2	TRBV5-1	CASRQLDRGPYGYTF	TGCGCCAGCCGGCAGCTGGACAGGGGTCCCTATGGCTACACCTTC
.	.	TRBJ2-7	TRBV12-3/TRBV12-4	CASTRGRGFRYEQYF	TGTGCCAGCACCCGCGGTCGGGGGTTCCGCTACGAGCAGTACTTC
few	.	TRBJ2-1	TRBV7-3	CARSSGRFEIIANEQFF	TGTGCCAGATCCAGTGGGAGATTTGAGATTATTGCGAATGAGCAGTTCTTC
.	TRBD2	TRBJ2-1	TRBV4-2	CASSQNPTASGRNNEQFF	TGTGCCAGCAGCCAAAATCCCACTGCGAGCGGGAGGAACAATGAGCAGTTCTTC
few	TRBD1	TRBJ1-1	TRBV6-5	CASSGQGHMGTEAFF	TGTGCCAGCAGTGGACAGGGACACATGGGCACTGAAGCTTTCTTT
few	TRBD1	TRBJ2-1	TRBV15	CATSKDRESYNEQFF	TGTGCCACCAGCAAGGACAGGGAATCCTACAATGAGCAGTTCTTC
.	TRBD2	TRBJ2-5	TRBV6-1	CASTPGGFQETQYF	TGTGCCAGCACCCCGGGGGGATTCCAAGAGACCCAGTACTTC
few	TRBD1	TRBJ2-7	TRBV29-1	CSVGPRTGAFEQYF	TGCAGCGTTGGGCCCCGGACAGGGGCCTTCGAGCAGTACTTC